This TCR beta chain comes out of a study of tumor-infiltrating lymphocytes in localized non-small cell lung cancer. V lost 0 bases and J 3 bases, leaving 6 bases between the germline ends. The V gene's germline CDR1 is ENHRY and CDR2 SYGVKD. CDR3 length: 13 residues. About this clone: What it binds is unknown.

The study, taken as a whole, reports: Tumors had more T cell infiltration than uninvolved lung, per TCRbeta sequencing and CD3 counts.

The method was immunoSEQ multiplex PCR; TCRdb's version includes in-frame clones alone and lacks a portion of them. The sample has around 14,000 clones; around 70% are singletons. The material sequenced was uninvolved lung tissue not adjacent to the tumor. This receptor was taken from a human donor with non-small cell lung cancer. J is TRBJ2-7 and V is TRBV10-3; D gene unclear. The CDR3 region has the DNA TGTGCCATCAGTGAGTCTTGGGGCTACGAGCAGTACTTC. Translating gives CAISESWGYEQYF.